This T cell receptor beta chain was sequenced during a study of T cell responses to AZD1222 COVID-19 vaccine. Findings and caveats of the study: Only a handful of AZD1222 recipients, roughly six in all, had baseline seropositivity.

Concerning this clone itself: Antigen specificity is unknown. Additional DNA sequences in this sample encode the identical CDR3.

Profiling relied on immunoSEQ multiplex PCR, and the TCRdb table lists in-frame clones only, not all of them. The sample holds under 200,000 clones, approximately 90% seen once. The trim removed 4 bases at V and 4 bases at J, leaving 5 bases unmatched. CDR3 length equals 14 residues. CDR1 is LGHNA, CDR2 YSLEER, per germline. The rearrangement joins TRBV4-3 to TRBJ2-7; TRBD1 matches at 9 bases. The sample in question was peripheral blood, obtained on day 0 of AZD1222 vaccination. The sequence came from an adult in good health. The CDR3 DNA follows: TGCGCCAGCAGCCCCGGGACAGGGACATACGAGCAGTACTTC. Translating gives CASSPGTGTYEQYF.